A selection of T cell receptor beta chains follows, all from one sample in a study of CD8+CD57+ T cells in acquired aplastic anemia. TCRdb processed the reads anew with MiXCR; each CDR3 protein has one entry. The data show about 270,000 distinct CDR3 sequences, with less than 85% seen just once and approximately 40% held by the top ten. Sequenced material: sorted CD4+, CD8+, or CD8+CD57+ T cells (not recorded which) from PBMCs. These receptors came from a human donor with aplastic anemia. Each CDR3 is given with its conserved first and last residue. D genes are given only for firm matches. Clone size is given for some rows only: seen once, a few or many times, or a class if the clone is expanded.

d_call: NA
v_call: TRBV29-1
j_call: TRBJ1-1
clone_size: NA
cdr3_nt: TGCAGCGTTGCACCAAACACTGAAGCTTTCTTT
cdr3_aa: CSVAPNTEAFF

d_call: NA
v_call: TRBV29-1
j_call: TRBJ1-2
clone_size: few
cdr3_nt: TGCAGCGTTGATTCGGGGGGCGCCTATGGCTACACCTTC
cdr3_aa: CSVDSGGAYGYTF

d_call: NA
v_call: TRBV7-2
j_call: TRBJ1-2
clone_size: NA
cdr3_nt: TGTGCCAGCAGCTGGGGTTCTGGGGGCGCCGACTATGGCTACACCTTC
cdr3_aa: CASSWGSGGADYGYTF

d_call: NA
v_call: TRBV9
j_call: TRBJ2-3
clone_size: NA
cdr3_nt: TGTGCCAGCAGCGAGGGGGGGCCTGGGACCCAGTACTTT
cdr3_aa: CASSEGGPGTQYF

d_call: TRBD1
v_call: TRBV7-9
j_call: TRBJ1-2
clone_size: NA
cdr3_nt: TGTGCCAGCAATCAGGGGGCTGATGAGTATTTC
cdr3_aa: CASNQGADEYF

d_call: NA
v_call: TRBV5-4
j_call: TRBJ2-5
clone_size: NA
cdr3_nt: TGTGCCAACAGGGTAGCTAGGTACCAAGAGACCCAGTACTTC
cdr3_aa: CANRVARYQETQYF

d_call: TRBD2
v_call: TRBV7-9
j_call: TRBJ2-2
clone_size: once
cdr3_nt: TGTGCCAGCAGCTCGGATGGCGGGAGGTCGGGGACGCAGTTTTTT
cdr3_aa: CASSSDGGRSGTQFF

d_call: NA
v_call: TRBV7-9
j_call: TRBJ1-1
clone_size: once
cdr3_nt: TGTGCCAGCACGTTAGGCGGGGGTGAGGGTTTCTTT
cdr3_aa: CASTLGGGEGFF

d_call: TRBD2
v_call: TRBV15
j_call: TRBJ2-1
clone_size: NA
cdr3_nt: TGTGCCACCAGCGGGCCGACTAGCGGGAGGGGCGAGCAGTTCTTC
cdr3_aa: CATSGPTSGRGEQFF

d_call: NA
v_call: TRBV7-9
j_call: TRBJ1-1
clone_size: NA
cdr3_nt: TGCGCCAGCAGCCAGGGGAAAGGTGTAACTGAAGCTTTCTTT
cdr3_aa: CASSQGKGVTEAFF

d_call: NA
v_call: TRBV29-1
j_call: TRBJ2-5
clone_size: NA
cdr3_nt: TGCAGCGTAGGAAGCAACACAGAGACGCAGTGCTTC
cdr3_aa: CSVGSNTETQCF

d_call: NA
v_call: TRBV11-3
j_call: TRBJ2-3
clone_size: NA
cdr3_nt: TGTGCCAGCAGCTTAGGGGGGCAAGCGCAGTATTTT
cdr3_aa: CASSLGGQAQYF

d_call: NA
v_call: TRBV11-3
j_call: TRBJ1-2
clone_size: NA
cdr3_nt: TGTGCCAGCAGCTTAGATCAAACAGGGAACACTGAAGCTTTCTCCTTC
cdr3_aa: CASSLDQTGNTEAFSF

d_call: NA
v_call: TRBV11-3
j_call: TRBJ2-1
clone_size: NA
cdr3_nt: TGTGCCAGCAGCTGGGAACGGGGCTGGGGGAGCGATGAGCAGTTCTTC
cdr3_aa: CASSWERGWGSDEQFF

d_call: NA
v_call: TRBV2
j_call: TRBJ1-5
clone_size: NA
cdr3_nt: TGTGCCAGCAGCGACGGGGGCTCGAGAAATCAGTCCCAGCACTTT
cdr3_aa: CASSDGGSRNQSQHF

d_call: NA
v_call: TRBV20-1
j_call: TRBJ1-1
clone_size: NA
cdr3_nt: TGCAGTGCTAGAGACAGAGGAAAGGGAGACACTGAAGCTTTCTTT
cdr3_aa: CSARDRGKGDTEAFF

d_call: TRBD1
v_call: TRBV24-1
j_call: TRBJ2-2
clone_size: NA
cdr3_nt: TGTGCCACCAGTGATTCGAGTACAGGGGGGATCGGGGTGCTGTTTTTT
cdr3_aa: CATSDSSTGGIGVLFF

d_call: NA
v_call: TRBV7-2
j_call: TRBJ1-1
clone_size: NA
cdr3_nt: TGTGCCAGCAGCTTGACTGGGGGGGGGAACACTGCAGATTTCTTT
cdr3_aa: CASSLTGGGNTADFF

d_call: NA
v_call: TRBV7-3
j_call: TRBJ2-2
clone_size: NA
cdr3_nt: TGTGCCAGCAGCTTACCACCAGGGGCGCTGTTTTTT
cdr3_aa: CASSLPPGALFF

d_call: NA
v_call: TRBV20-1
j_call: TRBJ2-1
clone_size: NA
cdr3_nt: TGCAGTGCTAGAAGGGGGGGGAGCGTCTACAATGAGCAGTTCTTC
cdr3_aa: CSARRGGSVYNEQFF

d_call: TRBD1
v_call: TRBV20-1
j_call: TRBJ2-5
clone_size: NA
cdr3_nt: TGCAGTGCTGGAGGCAGCGACAGGGACACCCAGTACTTC
cdr3_aa: CSAGGSDRDTQYF

d_call: TRBD2
v_call: TRBV9
j_call: TRBJ2-3
clone_size: NA
cdr3_nt: TGTGCCAGCAGCATCCCAGCTCTAGCGGGAGAGACAGATACGCAGTATTTT
cdr3_aa: CASSIPALAGETDTQYF

d_call: NA
v_call: TRBV7-2
j_call: TRBJ1-5
clone_size: NA
cdr3_nt: TGTGCCAGCAGCTTAGCGTCAGGTCAGGATACGCAGCATTTT
cdr3_aa: CASSLASGQDTQHF

d_call: NA
v_call: TRBV7-6
j_call: TRBJ1-1
clone_size: NA
cdr3_nt: TGTGCCAGCAGCTTAGGAATGACAGGCAACACTGCAGCTTTCTTT
cdr3_aa: CASSLGMTGNTAAFF

d_call: NA
v_call: TRBV15
j_call: TRBJ2-1
clone_size: once
cdr3_nt: TGTGCCACCAGCATAGATACAGAGGGGGGCAATGAGCAGTTCTTC
cdr3_aa: CATSIDTEGGNEQFF

d_call: NA
v_call: TRBV7-3
j_call: TRBJ2-3
clone_size: NA
cdr3_nt: TGTGCCAGCAGCTTAGGGCTACGGGGCACAGACACGCAGTATTTT
cdr3_aa: CASSLGLRGTDTQYF

d_call: NA
v_call: TRBV6-2/TRBV6-3
j_call: TRBJ2-2
clone_size: NA
cdr3_nt: TGTGCCAGCAGTTACCCCGGACAGCCTAGGGAGCTGTTTTTT
cdr3_aa: CASSYPGQPRELFF

d_call: TRBD2
v_call: TRBV7-8
j_call: TRBJ2-1
clone_size: many
cdr3_nt: TGTGCCAGCAGCTTAGCAGGAAGCGGGGGGAGCGATGAGCAGTTCTTC
cdr3_aa: CASSLAGSGGSDEQFF

d_call: NA
v_call: TRBV7-8
j_call: TRBJ2-5
clone_size: NA
cdr3_nt: TGTGCCAGCAGCTTAGCACTAGGTCCCGATACGGAGTATACCCAGTACTTC
cdr3_aa: CASSLALGPDTEYTQYF

d_call: NA
v_call: TRBV7-8
j_call: TRBJ2-3
clone_size: NA
cdr3_nt: TGTGCCAGCAGCTTAGGGGGAACACCTGAGCCGCAGTTT
cdr3_aa: CASSLGGTPEPQF

d_call: NA
v_call: TRBV11-2
j_call: TRBJ2-3
clone_size: NA
cdr3_nt: TGTGTCAGCAGCTTAGAGGGGAGTCCCGATACGCAGTATTTT
cdr3_aa: CVSSLEGSPDTQYF

d_call: TRBD1
v_call: TRBV3-1
j_call: TRBJ1-6
clone_size: NA
cdr3_nt: TGTGCCAGCAGCCCGGGACAGGATAACTATAATTCACCCCTCCACTTT
cdr3_aa: CASSPGQDNYNSPLHF

d_call: NA
v_call: TRBV7-8
j_call: TRBJ1-1
clone_size: NA
cdr3_nt: TGTGCCAGCAGCTTTGATCCAGCCGGGACAACCCTTTCTTTCTTT
cdr3_aa: CASSFDPAGTTLSFF

d_call: NA
v_call: TRBV7-9
j_call: TRBJ2-5
clone_size: once
cdr3_nt: TGTGCCAGCAGCTCCAGCGGCCATTGGGGAGAGACCCAGTACTTC
cdr3_aa: CASSSSGHWGETQYF

d_call: NA
v_call: TRBV7-9
j_call: TRBJ1-1
clone_size: NA
cdr3_nt: TGTGCCAGCAGCTTTGAACGGAGCGGGGAGACTGATGATTTCTTT
cdr3_aa: CASSFERSGETDDFF

d_call: TRBD2
v_call: TRBV7-3
j_call: TRBJ2-3
clone_size: NA
cdr3_nt: TGTGCCAGCAGCTTGCCGTGCGGGAGCGGAGATACGCAGTATTTT
cdr3_aa: CASSLPCGSGDTQYF

d_call: NA
v_call: TRBV7-2
j_call: TRBJ2-5
clone_size: once
cdr3_nt: TGTGCCAGCAGCTTTGACCAAGACACGAAAGAGCTTCACTACTTC
cdr3_aa: CASSFDQDTKELHYF

d_call: NA
v_call: TRBV9
j_call: TRBJ2-6
clone_size: NA
cdr3_nt: NA
cdr3_aa: CASSLGSDTQYFALTF